The 23 T cell receptor beta chains in this list originate from one sample, sequenced in a study of T cells in tuberculosis. Generated by immunoSEQ multiplex PCR, the TCRdb table keeps only in-frame clones and is missing some. This repertoire shows approximately 58,000 clones, 88% found once; its top ten account for roughly a fifth. Sorting used thawed, overnight-rested PBMC stained with anti-CD3, a viability dye and GMM-loaded CD1B tetramer. CD1B tetramers were loaded with Rhodococcus equi-derived C32 glucose monomycolate. Sequences were obtained from CD1b-GMM tetramer-negative cells sorted from PBMCs. The receptors originated from an adult woman with latent tuberculosis.

This clone was found once. This rearrangement joins TRBV5-4 to TRBJ2-1; 13 positions match TRBD2. CDR3 length equals 17 residues. Per germline, CDR1 SGHNT and CDR2 YYREEE (reference sequence). V was pared by 5 bases and J by 2 bases, with 7 bases of the junction left unmatched. The CDR3 loop reads CASSPGTSGAAYNEQFF. The CDR3 DNA follows: TGTGCCAGCAGTCCTGGGACTAGCGGGGCTGCCTACAATGAGCAGTTCTTC.

This chain connects TRBV5-1 to TRBJ1-3; D is unclear. CDR3 length equals 15 residues. V was trimmed by 0 bases and J by 0 bases, leaving 7 bases between them. Germline V gives CDR1 SGHRS, CDR2 YFSETQ. The chain's CDR3 is CASSLGEFSGNTIYF. The CDR3 DNA is TGCGCCAGCAGCTTGGGGGAGTTCTCTGGAAACACCATATATTTT.

The gene calls are TRBV2 and TRBJ2-7, with D perhaps matching TRBD2 (5 bases). This CDR3 contains 13 residues. Germline loops: CDR1 SNHLY, CDR2 FYNNEI. Between the trimmed V and J ends, which lost 1 base and 6 bases, there was a span of 10 bases. The CDR3 sequence: CASSEVPSGEQYF. The CDR3 DNA follows: TGTGCCAGCAGTGAAGTCCCAAGCGGCGAGCAGTACTTC.

The chain links TRBV5-1 to TRBJ1-4; possibly TRBD1 for D (6 bases). This CDR3 has 14 residues. V was cut by 0 bases and J by 5 bases, with 8 bases left in between. Looked up from germline, CDR1 is SGHRS and CDR2 is YFSETQ. CDR3 loop: CASSLDRVNEKLFF. The CDR3 DNA is TGCGCCAGCAGCTTGGACAGGGTAAATGAAAAACTGTTTTTT.

CDR3 in amino acids: CASSSTGLAGGKQFF. CDR3 nucleotide sequence: TGTGCCAGCAGCTCCACGGGACTAGCGGGGGGGAAGCAGTTCTTC. The V call is TRBV7-2, the J call TRBJ2-1; 16 bases line up with TRBD2. Unmatched junction bases numbered 5, after V lost 4 bases and J lost 11 bases. The CDR3 length is 15 residues. CDR1 is SGHTA and CDR2 is FQGNSA in the germline V gene.

The genes are TRBV11-2 and TRBJ2-7, with a tentative D call TRBD2 (6 bases). CDR1 SGHAT and CDR2 FQNNGV come from the germline V gene. Trimming pared 4 bases from V and 3 bases from J, leaving 22 bases between. This CDR3 is 17 amino acids long. CDR3 region: CASSYHRAGSIIYEQYF. The DNA for the CDR3 is TGTGCCAGCAGCTACCATCGCGCGGGAAGTATAATCTACGAGCAGTACTTC.

The chain joins TRBV4-2 to TRBJ1-2, with 8 bases aligning to TRBD1. Germline V lookup: CDR1 LGHNA, CDR2 YNFKEQ. The CDR3 runs 15 residues. Germline trimming cut 1 base from V and 7 bases from J; bases unmatched to any gene: 8. In DNA, the CDR3 is TGTGCCAGCAGCCAAGTAGCAGGGGGCGTAGGTGGCTACACCTTC. Its translation: CASSQVAGGVGGYTF.

J is TRBJ2-5 and V is TRBV27, with TRBD1 matching 9 bases. The J call may be mistaken, given a closer DNA end match to TRBJ2-7. The CDR3 is 20 residues long. Germline CDR1 reads MNHEY; CDR2 reads SMNVEV (reference sequence). CDR3 in amino acids: CASRESLGQGYPHIFYEQYF. The CDR3 DNA follows: TGTGCCAGCAGAGAATCCTTGGGACAGGGTTACCCACATATTTTCTACGAGCAGTACTTC.

The genes are TRBV29-1 and TRBJ2-5; D is possibly TRBD2 (5 bases). The CDR3 has 13 amino acids. Per the germline V gene, CDR1 is SQVTM and CDR2 is ANQGSEA. Trimming left V 7 bases short and J 4 bases short, with 16 bases between. CDR3 coding DNA: TGCAGCGCTCTCGGTCGGGGAAGAGAGACCCAGTACTTC. As protein: CSALGRGRETQYF.

The chain joins TRBV20-1 to TRBJ1-2; no definite D call. V shed 4 bases and J shed 4 bases, with 7 bases lying between them. The CDR3 totals 11 residues. The germline CDR1 and CDR2 sequences are DFQATT and SNEGSKA (reference sequence). The DNA of the CDR3 is TGCAGTGCTACCGAGGGCTATGGCTACACCTTC. Protein: CSATEGYGYTF.

The table lists this clone with a count of one. The chain joins TRBV9 to TRBJ2-3; a weak D match, TRBD2 (6 bases). The CDR3 runs to 18 residues. Trimming removed 4 bases from V and 3 bases from J, with 24 bases in between. Germline CDR1 SGDLS, CDR2 YYNGEE. Here the CDR3 reads CASSPRHKGGMETDTQYF. CDR3 bases: TGTGCCAGCAGCCCAAGGCACAAGGGCGGGATGGAGACAGATACGCAGTATTTT.

Here the CDR3 DNA reads TGTGCCAGCAGCTTCAGGGGGGCTTTTACAGATACGCAGTATTTT. The encoded protein is CASSFRGAFTDTQYF. The chain uses TRBV11-1 and TRBJ2-3; perhaps TRBD1 as D (7 bases). The V end lost 3 bases, the J end lost 3 bases, and 13 bases lay between the germline ends. Looked up from germline, CDR1 is SGHAT and CDR2 is FQDESV (reference sequence). The CDR3 consists of 15 residues.

The chain recombines TRBV19 with TRBJ1-2, with 9 bases identical to TRBD1. Germline CDR1 is LNHDA and CDR2 is SQIVND (reference sequence). The CDR3 sequence is 16 residues long. The V and J ends lost 6 bases and 5 bases, in that order; junction bases with no gene match: 13. The CDR3 coding sequence is TGTGCCAGTAGAAAACCGGGACAGGGTGGGGGTTATGGCTACACCTTC. It is translated as CASRKPGQGGGYGYTF.

This clone occurred once. This chain links TRBV19 with TRBJ1-2, with TRBD1 matching over 10 bases. The CDR3 is 15 amino acids. CDR1 LNHDA and CDR2 SQIVND come from the germline V gene (reference sequence). J lost 6 bases, V lost 1 base, and 5 bases had no gene match. The CDR3 reads CASSIAFGTGDGYTF. For the CDR3, the DNA is TGTGCCAGTAGTATAGCATTCGGGACAGGGGATGGCTACACCTTC.

This chain connects TRBV27 to TRBJ2-1; TRBD1 matches 9 bases. The CDR3 contains 15 residues. Germline trimming cut 5 bases from V and 4 bases from J; bases unmatched to any gene: 6. Germline V gene data show CDR1 as MNHEY and CDR2 as SMNVEV (reference sequence). The CDR3 DNA is TGTGCCAGCAGTATACAGGGGGCCCCATACAATGAGCAGTTCTTC. Encoded protein: CASSIQGAPYNEQFF.

This chain connects TRBV6-4 to TRBJ1-6, with 9 bases aligning to TRBD1. V shed 0 bases, J shed 9 bases, and the junction held 3 bases outside the gene matches. This CDR3 spans 15 amino acids. Germline CDR1 is MRHNA and CDR2 is SNTAGT. The CDR3 region is CASSDSAQGASPLHF. The CDR3 nucleotides are TGTGCCAGCAGTGACTCTGCACAGGGGGCTTCACCCCTCCACTTT.

The V call is TRBV27, the J call TRBJ2-7, with 9 positions matching TRBD1. Germline V CDR1 and CDR2: MNHEY, SMNVEV (reference sequence). Unmatched junction bases numbered 6, after V lost 6 bases and J lost 3 bases. This CDR3 is built from 14 residues. The CDR3 DNA is TGTGCCAGCAGGGGGACAGGGAGAGACTACGAGCAGTACTTC. It encodes CASRGTGRDYEQYF.

This rearrangement joins TRBV28 to TRBJ1-2; D is possibly TRBD1 (5 bases). The CDR3 is 14 residues long. Trimming took off 2 bases at V and 8 bases at J, with 15 bases between the two ends. Looked up from germline, CDR1 is MDHEN and CDR2 is SYDVKM. The CDR3 spells CASSLKRGGSGYTF. CDR3 sequence (DNA): TGTGCCAGCAGTTTAAAGAGGGGAGGTTCCGGCTACACCTTC.

This chain connects TRBV6-5 to TRBJ2-7; no clear D gene. The CDR3 is made up of 15 amino acids. V was pared by 0 bases and J by 5 bases, with 14 bases between. Germline assignment: CDR1 MNHEY and CDR2 SVGAGI. CDR3 sequence: CASSYSFVQPNEQYF. The CDR3 coding sequence is TGTGCCAGCAGTTACTCGTTCGTACAGCCAAACGAGCAGTACTTC.

The rearrangement uses TRBV6-1 and TRBJ1-2; 12 bases align to TRBD1. The germline V gene encodes CDR1 MNHNS and CDR2 SASEGT. The J segment lost 8 bases and the V segment lost 8 bases, leaving 6 bases of the junction unmatched. This CDR3 is 13 amino acids long. CDR3 sequence: CASRDRGRRGYTF. In nucleotides, the CDR3 is TGTGCCAGCCGGGACAGGGGGCGTCGGGGCTACACCTTC.

This clone was recorded a few times. V and J are TRBV4-3 and TRBJ2-1, with TRBD1 matching 7 bases. Trimming removed 4 bases from V and 2 bases from J; junction bases left unmatched: 2. CDR3 length: 14 residues. Per the germline V gene, CDR1 is LGHNA and CDR2 is YSLEER. The CDR3 reads CASSLDRAYNEQFF. The CDR3 coding sequence is TGCGCCAGCAGCCTTGACAGGGCCTACAATGAGCAGTTCTTC.

The genes are TRBV25-1 and TRBJ1-3; D is undetermined. The CDR3 has 11 amino acids. Per the germline V gene, CDR1 is MGHDK and CDR2 is SYGVNS. Between the trimmed V and J ends, which lost 7 bases and 1 base, there was a span of 2 bases. In DNA, the CDR3 is TGTGCCAGCATATCTGGAAACACCATATATTTT. It yields the protein CASISGNTIYF.

The rearrangement uses TRBV21-1 and TRBJ2-7; TRBD1 is the table's D call, not checked against the DNA. TRBV21-1 has pseudogene status. CDR3 size: 13 residues. The DNA for the CDR3 is TGTGCCAGCAGCAAAGATTCCAGTCTCGAGCAGTACTTC. The encoded protein is CASSKDSSLEQYF.